The source of this T cell receptor beta chain is a study of blood T cell repertoires in COVID-19. Repertoires were generated with immunoSEQ multiplex PCR, while TCRdb's copy carries only in-frame clones and drops some. The table lists roughly 250,000 clones, around nine tenths of them singletons, with more than 0.75% in the top ten. V lost 3 bases and J 6 bases, leaving 11 bases between the germline ends. The CDR3 has 13 residues. Germline-derived CDR1 and CDR2 are ENHRY and SYGVKD. The sample was peripheral blood. This chain joins TRBV10-3 and TRBJ1-2; D perhaps matches TRBD1 (6 bases). This receptor was identified in a man aged 30 to 45 with acute or convalescent COVID-19. As DNA, the CDR3 is TGTGCCATCAGTGAATGGACAGAGAATGGCTACACCTTC. Protein sequence: CAISEWTENGYTF.